The 7 T cell receptor beta chains listed next were all sequenced from one sample in a study of blood T cell repertoires in COVID-19. TCRdb's copy holds only in-frame clones and misses some; the assay was immunoSEQ multiplex PCR. The sample records 100,000 or so clones, 88% being singletons. Sequenced: peripheral blood. The receptors stem from a woman aged 55-70 years with acute or convalescent COVID-19.

This chain connects TRBV18 to TRBJ1-1; 8 bases line up with TRBD1. From germline, CDR1 is KGHSH and CDR2 LQKENI. The ends lost 6 bases at V and 1 base at J; junction bases unmatched: 13. This CDR3 is built from 17 residues. As DNA, the CDR3 is TGTGCCAGCTCTCTCCGATCGGGACAGGCCCAGAACACTGAAGCTTTCTTT. Its translation: CASSLRSGQAQNTEAFF.

The V gene is TRBV10-3, the J gene TRBJ1-4; 9 nucleotides match TRBD1. J gave up 3 bases and V 5 bases, and 4 bases lay outside the gene matches. CDR1 and CDR2 (germline): ENHRY, SYGVKD. The CDR3 totals 15 residues. DNA of the CDR3: TGTGCCATCAGTAGGGACAGGGCTTCTAATGAAAAACTGTTTTTT. Translating it yields CAISRDRASNEKLFF.

This chain links TRBV13 with TRBJ1-2; TRBD1 matches at 9 bases. The J segment lost 4 bases and the V segment lost 5 bases, leaving 5 bases of the junction unmatched. Germline loops: CDR1 PRHDT, CDR2 FYEKMQ (reference sequence). The CDR3 is 14 residues long. CDR3 nucleotides: TGTGCCAGCAGCCTCACAGGGGGCAGCTATGGCTACACCTTC. The encoded protein is CASSLTGGSYGYTF.

The chain has TRBV24-1 and TRBJ2-3; maybe TRBD2 (7 bases). The germline V gene has CDR1 KGHDR and CDR2 SFDVKD. This CDR3 is built from 18 residues. Between the trimmed V and J ends, which lost 5 bases and 0 bases, there was a span of 20 bases. The CDR3 here is CATSGAGVDRPSTDTQYF. CDR3 DNA: TGTGCCACCAGTGGTGCGGGGGTGGACAGACCTAGCACAGATACGCAGTATTTT.

This chain joins TRBV5-1 and TRBJ2-7; 7 bases map to TRBD1. The CDR3 has 15 amino acids. Trimming removed 0 bases from V and 3 bases from J; junction bases left unmatched: 6. Germline assignment: CDR1 SGHRS and CDR2 YFSETQ. The CDR3 loop is CASSLEPGGSYEQYF. Written as DNA, the CDR3 is TGCGCCAGCAGCTTGGAGCCAGGGGGAAGCTACGAGCAGTACTTC.

The V gene is TRBV18, the J gene TRBJ2-2, with a possible D match to TRBD2 (5 bases). The germline gives CDR1 KGHSH, CDR2 LQKENI. V lost 1 base, J lost 1 base, and 10 bases lay in between. This CDR3 has 16 amino acids. The CDR3: CASSPLSGGNTGELFF. For the CDR3, the DNA is TGTGCCAGCTCACCACTAAGCGGAGGGAACACCGGGGAGCTGTTTTTT.

With respect to this clone: A read error may account for a junction end that differs from germline. The chain employs TRBV3-1 (or the pseudogene TRBV3-2) and TRBJ2-6, with D possibly matching TRBD2 (5 bases). Germline CDR1 LGHDT, CDR2 YNNKEL (reference sequence). The CDR3 consists of 11 residues. This CDR3 is CASSQEGALVF. The CDR3 coding sequence is TGTGCCAGCAGCCAAGAGGGAGCTCTGGTTTTC.